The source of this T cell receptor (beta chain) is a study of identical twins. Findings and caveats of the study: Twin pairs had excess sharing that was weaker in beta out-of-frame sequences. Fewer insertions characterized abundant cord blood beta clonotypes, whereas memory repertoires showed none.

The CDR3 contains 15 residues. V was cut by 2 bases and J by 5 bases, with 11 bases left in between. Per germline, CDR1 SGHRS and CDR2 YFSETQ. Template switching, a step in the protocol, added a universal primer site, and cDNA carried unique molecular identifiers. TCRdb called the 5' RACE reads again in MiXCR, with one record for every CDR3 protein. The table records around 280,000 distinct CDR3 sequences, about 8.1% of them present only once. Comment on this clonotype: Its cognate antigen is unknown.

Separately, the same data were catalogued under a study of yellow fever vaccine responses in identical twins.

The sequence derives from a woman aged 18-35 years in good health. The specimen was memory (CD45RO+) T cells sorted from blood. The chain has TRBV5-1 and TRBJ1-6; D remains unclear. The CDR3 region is CASSLRHANNSPLHF. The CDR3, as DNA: TGCGCCAGCAGCTTACGACACGCAAATAATTCACCCCTCCACTTT.